The clone carrying this T cell receptor (beta chain) has more than one count but fewer than ten. Its specificity is unknown. This record belongs to a study of CD8 T cells in ankylosing spondylitis. In TCRdb, the 5' RACE reads were re-called with MiXCR into one record per CDR3 protein. The repertoire consists of roughly 300,000 distinct CDR3 sequences, with 8% occurring once and the leading ten covering more than 14%. Trimming removed 0 bases from V and 3 bases from J, with 11 bases in between. The germline V gene has CDR1 DFQATT and CDR2 SNEGSKA (reference sequence). The CDR3 has 15 amino acids. Study-level findings and limits: Seemingly characteristic of ankylosing spondylitis blood was a TCR beta motif consisting of eight highly homologous variants.

The rearrangement links TRBV20-1 to TRBJ2-2; D is undetermined. Sequenced: blood, either unsorted or a sorted T cell fraction (not recorded which). The sequence was collected from a male donor with ankylosing spondylitis. The CDR3 DNA sequence: TGCAGTGCTAGAGAACCCGTTGCGGACACCGGGGAGCTGTTTTTT. Residues: CSAREPVADTGELFF.